This T cell receptor (beta chain) was observed in a study of blood T cells in healthy people across ages. Each donor was a healthy Caucasian individual from Russia, aged about 6 to 100. CDR3 length equals 12 residues. CDR1 and CDR2 (germline): MDHEN, SYDVKM. Trimming took off 6 bases at V and 13 bases at J, with 18 bases between the two ends. The use of a sample-barcoded 5' primer and a J-beta primer mix characterized a second PCR of about 7 to 12 cycles. Via MiXCR, TCRdb re-called the 5' RACE reads, giving one row per CDR3 protein. The sample has about 680,000 distinct CDR3 sequences; about half are singletons.

The clonotype comes from a woman aged 55-70 years in good health. Sequences were obtained from blood. The chain uses TRBV28 and TRBJ1-2; no clear D gene. The CDR3 sequence: CASSSLGIGFTF. The CDR3 DNA sequence: TGTGCCAGCAGCTCCCTTGGTATTGGGTTCACCTTC.